This TCR beta chain was obtained from a study of cytomegalovirus exposure and HLA in healthy donors (dated by TCRdb to the late 2010s). For the wider study: An earlier analysis of several hundred of the donors reported about 280 Gb of sequence data and around 100 million unique TCR beta sequences obtained from approximately 180 million T cells. Both class I and class II loci were covered by HLA typing, at four-digit resolution. Donor age, sex, ethnicity and CMV serostatus were compiled alongside the repertoire data. To predict cytomegalovirus infection status, the study brought together high-throughput TCR immunosequencing, statistical association of individual TCRs with disease status, and machine learning. An earlier analysis of 587 of the donors used high-throughput TCR beta sequencing to judge whether each TCR beta V gene segment behaved as functional or pseudogenic. Using immunosequencing, the study profiled T cell repertoires from 666 subjects and related those repertoires to cytomegalovirus serostatus. The genetic ancestry cluster associated with self-reported Caucasian donors included around four fifths of the roughly 360 genotyped donors. The number of typed donors differed by locus: about 620-640 for A, B, C, DRB1 and DQB1; some 540 for DQA1; some 590 for DPA1; and approximately 450 for DPB1. An early release covering 550 to 700 HLA-typed donors comprised approximately 290 gigabases of sequencing data and roughly 85 million unique TCR sequences. Every repertoire in the discovery cohort had been generated on one and the same sequencing platform. About five DR-DQ haplotypes were treated as single units for association and clustering because of strong linkage in the cohort. Across 398 genotyped donors of the cohort, an average of roughly 230,000 unique TCR beta nucleotide sequences per donor were sequenced, and roughly 18% of those sequences were non-productive. Along with the roughly 670-subject first cohort, a separate validation cohort of over a hundred different subjects was used. Genome-wide SNP genotypes for about 55% of the roughly 670 donors were used in a later genetic analysis, which treated that subset as a discovery cohort. In a later analysis, previously published TCR beta repertoires from 600 to 850 donors were re-analyzed and high-resolution HLA genotyping was added so that TCR occurrence patterns could be studied. The later analysis used no new phenotypic data to find candidate immune exposures, relying instead on TCR beta sequences and their occurrence across donors. The study aimed to test whether signatures of past pathogen exposure could be identified by cataloging public T cell receptors.

In total, over 600 healthy bone marrow donors made up the cohort. At the time of sampling, all cohort members were nominally healthy, though unrecorded immune exposures were likely present. The donor tested CMV seropositive, placing the donor among the 290 or so seropositive members of the cohort. Each donor provided a peripheral blood sample, and peripheral blood mononuclear cells were used for TCR beta sequencing. The Qiagen DNeasy Blood Extraction Kit was used to extract genomic DNA from the blood cell samples. V drops 5 bases and J drops 2 bases, leaving 13 bases in between. The CDR3 spans 14 residues, from the cysteine through the phenylalanine. The sequence is cut down to CDR3 DNA, 42 bases in frame from base 1. Reading the germline V gene gives CDR1 MDHEN and CDR2 SYDVKM. On this clone: What this receptor recognizes is not known. Qualities for individual bases were not recorded, and no much larger clone is one base off.

Library method: the immunoSEQ multiplex PCR assay. A mixture of 60 forward primers for TCR Vbeta segments and 13 reverse primers for TCR Jbeta segments was used in the multiplex PCR. Amplification of the CDR3 region of rearranged TCR beta genes was performed with a multiplex PCR assay on genomic DNA. On the Illumina HiSeq System, the amplified TCR beta libraries were sequenced as 87-base-pair reads. On the study's bioinformatics: Across the 700 or so repertoires, a later analysis counted 60 million to 90 million unique TCR beta chains, about 10 million of which were shared by at least two donors. To remove PCR and sequencing errors, raw reads were error-corrected and collapsed into unique sequences using a nearest-neighbor algorithm that merged closely related sequences. To assign V, D and J gene segments, CDR3 sequences were aligned to IMGT reference sequences. For a sequence to be retained, a match of at least six nucleotides to both a V gene segment and a J gene segment was required. A rearrangement counted as productive if the CDR3 had no stop codons and remained in frame with V and J, and every other rearrangement counted as non-productive. Following IMGT convention, CDR3 was defined as the stretch from the second conserved V-encoded cysteine to the conserved J-encoded phenylalanine. The earlier analysis of 500 to 600 of the donors excluded sequences that lacked an unambiguous match to a single V gene segment. In an earlier analysis of around 590 of the donors, a V segment was called functional when productive rearrangements were above 56.7%, and segregating when the standard deviation between donors exceeded 5%. A statistical classification framework was built to diagnose cytomegalovirus status from the catalog of TCR beta chain sequences. V and J gene assignment, in a later analysis, came from comparing TCR nucleotide sequences with IMGT/GENE-DB human TR gene sequences. The TCRdist pipeline was used in a later analysis to assign CDR3 sequences and most-parsimonious VDJ recombination scenarios. In a later analysis, every TCR beta chain was defined by the combination of its CDR3 amino acid sequence and its V-gene family, and reads without a unique V-gene family were dropped. A later analysis removed several hundred highly shared, low-generation-probability nucleotide sequences to deal with suspected cross-contamination and a sequencing artifact. A later analysis calculated a clonal expansion index for each public chain from normalized within-repertoire ranks of inferred template counts. In a later analysis, generation probabilities were computed using a VDJ recombination model fitted to out-of-frame rearrangements, and the results were checked against IGoR. A later analysis scored TCR-TCR, TCR-HLA and TCR-CMV co-occurrence with hypergeometric tests, applying a repertoire-size bias correction to TCR pairs. In a later analysis, false discovery rates were estimated by permuting HLA or CMV assignments 20 times. In a later analysis, co-occurring TCRs were grouped with DBSCAN, and TCRdist sequence similarity was added when clustering was performed within HLA-allele-positive subsets. Repertoires with fewer than 30,000 or more than 120,000 public chains were left out of co-occurrence clustering, as were four to six repertoires with anomalous nucleotide sharing. The clones in this table, taken by TCRdb from immuneACCESS, are in-frame only. Not every clone is retained; where verified, under half of the shortfall comes from an unresolved V gene, and the cause of the rest is unknown. The DNA was the basis for D and trimming; V, J and clone size are from that table. This sample is represented by fewer than 300,000 clones; about nine tenths of them were singletons. The ten biggest clones cover 3.5% to 4.5% of the sample.

Beyond this particular receptor, the publication reports: This cohort had only TCR beta chains sequenced, and the lack of alpha or paired-chain data limited which features could be detected. In a later analysis, most CMV-associated TCR beta chains were found to appear HLA-restricted, with HLA associations seemingly driven largely by CMV exposure. According to a later genetic analysis, donors in an Asian-associated ancestry cluster had fewer N-insertions in productive TCRs than the roughly 670-donor mean. Linkage disequilibrium might explain the correlated functional status among segregating V segments, but an unknown experimental factor could not be ruled out. HLA typing was unavailable for some donors at each locus, so association tests used only the typed subset. Because counts were too low, more than 15 rarely observed V segments, including chromosome 9 orphons, were left out of the earlier analysis of roughly 600 of the donors. In a later analysis, TCR association rates were found to vary across HLA loci, with the most associated TCRs seen for DRB1 alleles and the fewest for HLA-C alleles. Because the 87-base-pair reads could not distinguish some IMGT-functional V segments, including TRBV6-2 and TRBV6-3, those segments were excluded. CMV serostatus was the only immune exposure information available for the cohort. A further reported finding was that TCR beta sequences accurately predicted the HLA-A and HLA-B alleles for most subjects in the first cohort. The study listed 150 to 200 TCR beta chains as associated with cytomegalovirus. When HLA alleles, especially DR and DQ, strongly co-occurred, attributing TCR associations to individual alleles was difficult. A cluster of highly shared sequence variants was judged likely to be a technical artifact of the sequencing pipeline. A later analysis reported that several top co-occurrence clusters appeared linked to parvovirus B19, influenza, CMV and Epstein-Barr virus. In an earlier analysis of around 600 of the donors, most TCR beta V segments appeared in productive rearrangements about 87% or about 30% of the time, broadly matching IMGT annotations. It was suggested by the authors that the approach could potentially be generalized to other disease states and immunological phenotypes. Across donors, most TCR sequences were observed very rarely, whereas some public TCRs were present in many individuals. Cytomegalovirus status was reported to be diagnosed by the classifier with high specificity and sensitivity in both the original and validation cohorts. The presence/absence analyses assumed that sequencing depth was roughly uniform across donors, and that assumption may not be true. A later analysis found that HLA-associated TCR beta chains were more clonally expanded and had lower generation probabilities than equally common non-associated chains. In vitro tests confirmed that a few of the cytomegalovirus-associated TCR beta chains recognize cytomegalovirus antigens. In a later genetic analysis, a missense DCLRE1C variant was associated with V-gene and J-gene trimming of TCR beta chains, and the association was replicated in an independent cohort. Specific HLA alleles were associated with 16,951 TCR beta sequences at a false discovery rate of 0.05 in a later analysis.

The material sequenced was PBMCs. The rearrangement joined TRBV28 to TRBJ2-7, with TRBD2 perhaps the D gene, on 6 matching bases. This sequence originates from a man between 40 and 49 years old in good health and CMV-seropositive. The DNA sequence is given as TGTGCCAGCAGTAGTGGAGGGCCCGCCTACGAGCAGTACTTC. Its translation reads: CASSSGGPAYEQYF.